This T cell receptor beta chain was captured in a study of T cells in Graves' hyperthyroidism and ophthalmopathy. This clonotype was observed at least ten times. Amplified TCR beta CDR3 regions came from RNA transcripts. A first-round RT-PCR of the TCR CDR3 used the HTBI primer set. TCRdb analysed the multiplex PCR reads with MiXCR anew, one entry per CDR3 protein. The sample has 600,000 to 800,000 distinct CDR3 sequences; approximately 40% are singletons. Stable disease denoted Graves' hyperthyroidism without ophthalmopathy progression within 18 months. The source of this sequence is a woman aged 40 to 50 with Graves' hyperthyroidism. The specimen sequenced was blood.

The DNA for the CDR3 is TGTGCCAGCAGCTTAAAGGGGGCAACTGAAGCTTTCTTT. Translating it yields CASSLKGATEAFF. The chain combines TRBV12-3 or TRBV12-4 with TRBJ1-1, with 7 bases matching TRBD1. The CDR3 spans 13 residues. J gave up 5 bases and V 6 bases, and 6 bases lay outside the gene matches.